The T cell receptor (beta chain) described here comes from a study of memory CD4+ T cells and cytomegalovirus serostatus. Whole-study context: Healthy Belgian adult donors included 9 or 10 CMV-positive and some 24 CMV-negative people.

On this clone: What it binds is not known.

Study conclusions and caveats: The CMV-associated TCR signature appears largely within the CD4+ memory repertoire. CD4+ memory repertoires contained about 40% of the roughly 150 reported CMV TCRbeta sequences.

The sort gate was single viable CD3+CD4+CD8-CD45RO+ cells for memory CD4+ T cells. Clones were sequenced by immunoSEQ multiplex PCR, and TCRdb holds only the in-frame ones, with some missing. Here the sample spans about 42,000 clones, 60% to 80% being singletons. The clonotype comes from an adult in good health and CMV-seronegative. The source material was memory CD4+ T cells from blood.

The CDR3 region has the DNA TGTGCCAGCAGCGCCGGGACAGGGGCACGCGAGCAGTACTTC. Translated: CASSAGTGAREQYF. The chain joins TRBV9 to TRBJ2-7, with TRBD1 matching 10 bases. The CDR3 has 14 residues. V shed 3 bases and J 6 bases; nucleotides not matched to a gene: 6. Per germline, CDR1 SGDLS and CDR2 YYNGEE.